These 16 T cell receptor beta chains were all obtained from the same sample, sequenced in a study of blood T cell repertoires in COVID-19. Profiled with immunoSEQ multiplex PCR; TCRdb holds only in-frame clones, not every one. The sample has about 170,000 clones, 88% seen once. Sequencing was performed on peripheral blood. These receptors originate from a man aged 50 to 60 who had recovered from COVID-19.

This clone has only one observation. The rearrangement links TRBV14 to TRBJ2-7, with no clear D. The V and J ends lost 2 bases and 4 bases respectively, with 3 bases between them. CDR1 and CDR2 from the germline V gene are SGHDN and FVKESK. The CDR3 extends over 11 amino acids. CDR3: CASSQSYEQYF. CDR3 bases: TGTGCCAGCAGCCAATCATACGAGCAGTACTTC.

The chain joins TRBV7-9 to TRBJ2-7, with D unclear. This CDR3 is built from 13 residues. The germline V gene has CDR1 SEHNR and CDR2 FQNEAQ (reference sequence). V was shortened by 2 bases and J by 6 bases, with 11 bases between the two germline ends. CDR3 sequence: CASSLWQVTEQYF. The DNA for the CDR3 is TGTGCCAGCAGCTTATGGCAGGTAACCGAGCAGTACTTC.

CDR3 amino acids: CASSQGRLAGGATDTQYF. CDR3 in DNA: TGCGCCAGCAGCCAAGGCCGACTAGCGGGGGGCGCCACAGATACGCAGTATTTT. The chain is built from TRBV4-1 and TRBJ2-3; 13 positions match TRBD2. Unmatched junction bases numbered 6, after V lost 1 base and J lost 2 bases. The CDR3 is 18 residues long. CDR1 MGHRA and CDR2 YSYEKL come from the germline V gene.

V and J are TRBV28 and TRBJ1-5; perhaps TRBD1 as D (5 bases). The CDR3 is 15 amino acids. Looked up from germline, CDR1 is MDHEN and CDR2 is SYDVKM. Trimming removed 5 bases at V and 5 bases at J, with 16 bases between. The CDR3 loop is CASSPYRIPHQPQHF. In nucleotides, the CDR3 is TGTGCCAGCAGTCCCTACAGGATTCCTCATCAGCCCCAGCATTTT.

The chain employs TRBV10-3 and TRBJ2-7; TRBD1 agrees at 10 bases. Germline lookup yields CDR1 ENHRY and CDR2 SYGVKD. The J segment lost 2 bases and the V segment lost 2 bases, leaving 3 bases of the junction unmatched. The CDR3 is 15 amino acids. As DNA, the CDR3 is TGTGCCATCAGTGAGGCGGGACAGGGGACCTACGAGCAGTACTTC. Its protein is CAISEAGQGTYEQYF.

This rearrangement joins TRBV19 to TRBJ2-5; perhaps TRBD1 as D (6 bases). Trimming removed 0 bases at V and 4 bases at J, with 9 bases between. This CDR3 is built from 14 residues. Germline V gene data show CDR1 as LNHDA and CDR2 as SQIVND (reference sequence). CDR3 in DNA: TGTGCCAGTAGTATAGAACAGGGTCGAGAGACCCAGTACTTC. Its translation: CASSIEQGRETQYF. The variable domain in full, with the rest retrieved from reference TRBV19 and TRBJ2-5, is DGGITQSPKYLFRKEGQNVTLSCEQNLNHDAMYWYRQDPGQGLRLIYYSQIVNDFQKGDIAEGYSVSREKKESFPLTVTSAQKNPTAFYLCASSIEQGRETQYFGPGTRLLVL.

The chain couples TRBV6-1 to TRBJ1-5, with D perhaps TRBD1 (5 bases). V lost 3 bases and J 0 bases, leaving 12 bases between the germline ends. CDR3 length equals 16 residues. CDR1 and CDR2 (germline): MNHNS, SASEGT. The CDR3 loop reads CASSDRPGNSNQPQHF. CDR3 DNA: TGTGCCAGCAGTGACCGACCAGGGAATAGCAATCAGCCCCAGCATTTT.

The chain has TRBV6-2 or TRBV6-3 and TRBJ2-2, with 10 positions matching TRBD1. Germline CDR1 and CDR2: MNHEY and SVGEGT. The CDR3 is made up of 15 amino acids. Trimming took 5 bases from V and 3 from J; bases not matched to a gene: 3. CDR3 sequence: CASSRQGADTGELFF. The CDR3 nucleotides are TGTGCCAGCAGTAGACAGGGGGCAGACACCGGGGAGCTGTTTTTT.

Here the CDR3 reads CASSLTGGRLQETQYF. CDR3 coding DNA: TGTGCCAGCAGCTTGACAGGGGGCAGACTCCAAGAGACCCAGTACTTC. This chain connects TRBV7-2 to TRBJ2-5; 10 nucleotides align to TRBD1. The CDR3 loop spans 16 amino acids. J lost 1 base, V lost 3 bases, and 5 bases had no gene match. Germline CDR1 SGHTA, CDR2 FQGNSA.

The chain links TRBV7-3 to TRBJ2-7; a weak D match, TRBD1 (8 bases). The CDR3 has 15 amino acids. The germline V gene has CDR1 SGHTA and CDR2 FQGTGA. V was shortened by 5 bases and J by 1 base, with 15 bases between the two germline ends. This chain's CDR3 is CASSPGQGGSYEQYF. CDR3 coding DNA: TGTGCCAGCAGCCCTGGACAGGGAGGGTCCTACGAGCAGTACTTC.

The chain links TRBV19 to TRBJ2-7; D may be TRBD2 (6 bases). The germline CDR1 and CDR2 sequences are LNHDA and SQIVND (reference sequence). Trimming cost V 6 bases and J 1 base, with 16 bases left between them. CDR3 size: 15 residues. CDR3 amino acids: CASRYSWRGSYEQYF. DNA of the CDR3: TGTGCCAGTAGGTATTCTTGGAGGGGTTCCTACGAGCAGTACTTC.

The DNA of the CDR3 is TGCGCCAGCAGTCCGTCAACAGGGGTCTCTGGAAACACCATATATTTT. This encodes CASSPSTGVSGNTIYF. This chain joins TRBV23-1 and TRBJ1-3; TRBD1 matches 7 bases. TRBV23-1 belongs to the ORF category, with a function that is uncertain. This CDR3 has 16 residues. The V and J ends lost 4 bases and 0 bases, in that order; junction bases with no gene match: 6.

This chain joins TRBV13 and TRBJ1-1; TRBD1 agrees at 7 bases. After removal of 5 bases from V and 1 base from J, the junction contained 7 bases not matched to a gene. This CDR3 region has 15 residues. Germline V gene lookup returns CDR1 PRHDT and CDR2 FYEKMQ (reference sequence). CDR3 amino acids: CASSPTGVRNTEAFF. In nucleotides, the CDR3 is TGTGCCAGCAGCCCCACAGGGGTACGGAACACTGAAGCTTTCTTT. Full variable domain (missing parts from reference TRBV13 and TRBJ1-1): AAGVIQSPRHLIKEKRETATLKCYPIPRHDTVYWYQQGPGQDPQFLISFYEKMQSDKGSIPDRFSAQQFSDYHSELNMSSLELGDSALYFCASSPTGVRNTEAFFGQGTRLTVV.

The chain has TRBV6-6 and TRBJ1-5; D is uncertain. V lost 5 bases to trimming and J lost 6 bases, with 17 bases between them. The CDR3 has 15 residues. Germline assignment: CDR1 MNHNY and CDR2 SVGAGI (reference sequence). In DNA form, the CDR3 reads TGTGCCAGCAGTCAGAGGCCCGCGGGCGGTCAGCCCCAGCATTTT. Translated: CASSQRPAGGQPQHF.

This chain connects TRBV29-1 to TRBJ2-2; 10 bases are shared with TRBD1. The CDR3 has 15 residues. Losses at the gene ends were 6 bases for V and 6 bases for J; bases not matched to a gene: 10. The V gene's germline CDR1 is SQVTM and CDR2 ANQGSEA. The CDR3 region has the DNA TGCAGCGTCGCCCCGGGACAGGGGCTCCCCGGGGAGCTGTTTTTT. It translates to CSVAPGQGLPGELFF.

The chain joins TRBV25-1 to TRBJ2-7; 9 bases are a match to TRBD2. The CDR3 extends over 15 amino acids. The V and J ends lost 3 bases and 3 bases, in that order; junction bases with no gene match: 6. In germline, CDR1 is MGHDK, CDR2 SYGVNS. For the CDR3, the DNA is TGTGCCAGCAGTGATGAGCTAGCGGGGATCTACGAGCAGTACTTC. Residues: CASSDELAGIYEQYF.